These 20 T cell receptor beta chains were all obtained from the same sample, sequenced in a study of molecular identifiers for immune sequencing clone quantification. TCRdb re-called the PCR reads with MiXCR, one entry per CDR3 protein. The sample consists of 65,000 or so distinct CDR3 sequences, approximately 18% of them appearing once. The sequenced material came from naive CD8+ T cells from blood, with Jurkat cell RNA spiked in. Documented subset: FACS-sorted CD8+CD4-CCR7+CD45RA+ naive T cells. The receptors were gathered from a human donor in good health. Some libraries in this study had Jurkat cell RNA spiked in.

This clonotype was seen repeatedly, ten times or more. V usage is TRBV7-9 and J usage is TRBJ2-5; 8 positions agree with TRBD1. V lost 3 bases and J lost 5; bases outside the gene matches: 8. The germline V gene has CDR1 SEHNR and CDR2 FQNEAQ (reference sequence). The CDR3 is 15 amino acids. CDR3 in amino acids: CASSLLAGGWETQYF. CDR3 bases: TGTGCCAGCAGCTTGCTAGCAGGGGGCTGGGAGACCCAGTACTTC. Combining the CDR3 with reference TRBV7-9 and TRBJ2-5 gives the whole variable domain DTGVSQNPRHKITKRGQNVTFRCDPISEHNRLYWYRQTLGQGPEFLTYFQNEAQLEKSRLLSDRFSAERPKGSFSTLEIQRTEQGDSAMYLCASSLLAGGWETQYFGPGTRLLVL.

This clonotype appeared many times. The rearrangement uses TRBV18 and TRBJ2-1; D is uncertain. Looked up from germline, CDR1 is KGHSH and CDR2 is LQKENI. The CDR3 has 15 amino acids. V was trimmed by 3 bases and J by 2 bases, leaving 11 bases between them. CDR3 residues: CASSPRWGTYNEQFF. The CDR3 coding sequence is TGTGCCAGCTCACCCCGTTGGGGAACCTACAATGAGCAGTTCTTC. Supplemented by reference TRBV18 and TRBJ2-1, the full variable domain reads NAGVMQNPRHLVRRRGQEARLRCSPMKGHSHVYWYRQLPEEGLKFMVYLQKENIIDESGMPKERFSAEFPKEGPSILRIQQVVRGDSAAYFCASSPRWGTYNEQFFGPGTRLTVL.

This clonotype has a count of ten or more. The V gene is TRBV4-1, the J gene TRBJ1-2, with D maybe TRBD1 (6 bases). Per germline, CDR1 MGHRA and CDR2 YSYEKL. The V end lost 4 bases, the J end lost 4 bases, and 22 bases lay between the germline ends. This CDR3 is built from 17 residues. Here the CDR3 DNA reads TGCGCCAGCAGCCGGGGGGGCGACGAGCGGGGCGTCTATGGCTACACCTTC. Protein sequence: CASSRGGDERGVYGYTF.

Only a few counts were recorded for this clonotype. A much larger clone is a single base away; this may be a read error. The gene calls are TRBV6-5 and TRBJ2-5; D is possibly TRBD1 (6 bases). CDR1 and CDR2 (germline): MNHEY, SVGAGI. The CDR3 is 14 residues long. Trimming cost V 4 bases and J 1 base, with 10 bases left between them. The CDR3 loop reads CASSFGQTQETQYF. DNA for the CDR3: TGTGCCAGCAGTTTTGGACAGACCCAAGAGACCCAGTACTTC.

This clonotype appeared many times. The V and J genes are TRBV20-1 and TRBJ2-4; 11 positions match TRBD2. V lost 1 base to trimming and J lost 9 bases; unmatched junction nucleotides: 5. The CDR3 is made up of 14 amino acids. The germline gives CDR1 DFQATT, CDR2 SNEGSKA (reference sequence). The CDR3 sequence: CSARVTSGSPIQYF. For the CDR3, the DNA is TGCAGTGCTAGAGTCACTAGCGGGAGCCCCATTCAGTACTTC.

This clonotype has ten or more counts. The V gene is TRBV13, the J gene TRBJ2-3; D is unclear. Germline values: CDR1 PRHDT, CDR2 FYEKMQ (reference sequence). The V end lost 1 base, the J end lost 6 bases, and 17 bases lay between the germline ends. This CDR3 is 16 amino acids long. The DNA of the CDR3 is TGTGCCAGCAGCTTAGCCGGTGGACCGCGACCGGATACGCAGTATTTT. It encodes CASSLAGGPRPDTQYF.

DNA of the CDR3: TGTGCCAGCAGTGAGAGGACAGGGCCGTACCAAGAGACCCAGTACTTC. It translates to CASSERTGPYQETQYF. The chain joins TRBV2 to TRBJ2-5; the match to TRBD1 covers 8 bases. CDR1 is SNHLY and CDR2 is FYNNEI in the germline V gene. J was trimmed by 0 bases and V by 3 bases; bases with no gene match: 6. The CDR3 loop spans 16 amino acids.

This clonotype was counted between two and nine times. A read error may be the cause here, since a much bigger clone is one base away. V and J are TRBV5-1 and TRBJ1-1; D ambiguous. CDR3 length equals 15 residues. In germline, CDR1 is SGHRS, CDR2 YFSETQ. V lost 1 base to trimming and J lost 7 bases, with 17 bases between them. The CDR3 nucleotides are TGCGCCAGCAGCTTGATTGCGGGATGGATCGATGAAGCTTTCTTT. Translation gives CASSLIAGWIDEAFF.

V gene TRBV29-1 combines with J gene TRBJ2-7; 10 bases match TRBD2. Per the germline V gene, CDR1 is SQVTM and CDR2 is ANQGSEA. The CDR3 has 17 residues. The ends lost 1 base at V and 2 bases at J; junction bases unmatched: 11. CDR3 loop: CSVEGTSGGEFAYEQYF. The CDR3 nucleotides are TGCAGCGTTGAAGGGACTAGCGGTGGGGAGTTCGCCTACGAGCAGTACTTC.

There are a few counts of this clonotype. The rearrangement joins TRBV30 to TRBJ2-7; no definite D call. V was cut by 0 bases and J by 2 bases, with 8 bases left in between. CDR3 size: 13 residues. Germline lookup yields CDR1 GTSNPN and CDR2 SVGIG (reference sequence). CDR3 residues: CAWSVGGAYEQYF. The CDR3 coding sequence is TGTGCCTGGAGTGTCGGTGGAGCCTACGAGCAGTACTTC.

This clonotype was seen repeatedly, ten times or more. The chain couples TRBV7-8 to TRBJ2-3, with 13 bases matching TRBD2. Germline values: CDR1 SGHVS, CDR2 FQNEAQ. There are 17 residues in the CDR3. J lost 3 bases, V lost 1 base, and 4 bases had no gene match. This CDR3 is CASSLVGLAGDTDTQYF. The CDR3 DNA follows: TGTGCCAGCAGCTTAGTCGGACTAGCGGGAGATACAGATACGCAGTATTTT.

On this clonotype: The junction shows a germline mismatch at one end, possibly a read error. The V and J genes are TRBV30 and TRBJ2-2; the D gene could be TRBD1 or TRBD2 (5 bases each). Germline V lookup: CDR1 GTSNPN, CDR2 SVGIG (reference sequence). This CDR3 region has 15 residues. The CDR3 here is CAWREGASNTGELLF. CDR3 in DNA: TGTGCCTGGAGAGAAGGGGCTTCAAACACCGGGGAGCTGCTTTTT.

The genes are TRBV6-2 or TRBV6-3 and TRBJ2-7; D is uncertain. This CDR3 has 16 amino acids. Germline V gene data show CDR1 as MNHEY and CDR2 as SVGEGT. The V and J ends lost 2 bases and 0 bases respectively, with 14 bases between them. This CDR3 reads CASSYRRSGGSYEQYF. CDR3 in DNA: TGTGCCAGCAGTTACCGAAGGTCGGGCGGCTCCTACGAGCAGTACTTC.

This clonotype was seen ten or more times. The chain couples TRBV20-1 to TRBJ1-1, with D uncertain. The germline CDR1 and CDR2 sequences are DFQATT and SNEGSKA (reference sequence). The CDR3 runs 11 residues. V dropped 4 bases and J dropped 7 bases, with 10 bases sitting between them. This CDR3 reads CSAKDVGEAFF. DNA of the CDR3: TGCAGTGCTAAGGACGTAGGTGAAGCTTTCTTT.

Points on this clonotype: Since a much larger clone is just one base distant, this may be a read error. The V and J genes are TRBV20-1 and TRBJ2-7, with 7 bases that match TRBD2. There are 13 residues in the CDR3. Germline V CDR1 and CDR2: DFQATT, SNEGSKA (reference sequence). The CDR3 DNA sequence: TGCAGTGTTACGGGACTAACGACCTACGAGCAGCACTTC. Translating it yields CSVTGLTTYEQHF.

Ten or more counts support this clonotype. The chain is built from TRBV5-4 and TRBJ2-7; D is possibly TRBD1 or TRBD2 (5 bases each). With 3 bases removed from V and 2 bases from J, the gap between germline ends came to 6 bases. Germline values: CDR1 SGHNT, CDR2 YYREEE (reference sequence). This CDR3 contains 12 residues. CDR3 sequence: CASSWGTYEQYF. The CDR3, as DNA: TGTGCCAGCAGCTGGGGGACCTACGAGCAGTACTTC.

This clonotype was seen at least ten times. The chain joins TRBV24-1 to TRBJ2-1, with 7 bases matching TRBD1. The CDR3 loop spans 16 amino acids. J lost 4 bases, V lost 2 bases, and 7 bases had no gene match. The germline CDR1 and CDR2 sequences are KGHDR and SFDVKD. CDR3 nucleotides: TGTGCCACCAGTGATTGGGACAGATCGCCTTACAATGAGCAGTTCTTC. It yields the protein CATSDWDRSPYNEQFF.

At least ten counts were recorded for this clonotype. The V call is TRBV19, the J call TRBJ1-2; no clear D gene. Germline CDR1 is LNHDA and CDR2 is SQIVND (reference sequence). The V end lost 1 base, the J end lost 6 bases, and 12 bases lay between the germline ends. There are 14 residues in the CDR3. CDR3 in DNA: TGTGCCAGTAGTATAGGACTGCGGTCAGATGGCTACACCTTC. Amino acid sequence: CASSIGLRSDGYTF.

This clonotype was detected many times. The gene calls are TRBV3-1 and TRBJ2-7; D is uncertain. Trimming removed 3 bases at V and 5 bases at J, with 5 bases between. This CDR3 has 11 amino acids. Germline V lookup: CDR1 LGHDT, CDR2 YNNKEL (reference sequence). This CDR3 is CASSQQDEQYF. CDR3 nucleotide sequence: TGTGCCAGCAGCCAGCAGGACGAGCAGTACTTC.

This clonotype occurred a few times. The gene calls are TRBV7-9 and TRBJ2-7, with D unclear. CDR3 length: 13 residues. Germline V gene data show CDR1 as SEHNR and CDR2 as FQNEAQ (reference sequence). V lost 4 bases to trimming and J lost 5 bases, with 12 bases between them. The DNA of the CDR3 is TGTGCCAGCAGCTCCGAGTCAGTGAACGAGCAGTACTTC. Residues: CASSSESVNEQYF.